Presented here are 12 T cell receptor beta chains from one specimen sequenced in a study of blood T cells in healthy people across ages. The authors ran a second PCR of roughly 6 to 12 cycles using a sample-barcoded 5' primer and a J-beta primer mix. TCRdb re-called the 5' RACE reads with MiXCR, one entry per CDR3 protein. The table shows roughly 1,100,000 distinct CDR3 sequences, with roughly a quarter occurring only once. The data were also submitted as part of a second study, on T cells of mothers and their children.

Input material: blood. These receptors all stem from a girl aged 2-10 years in good health.

The chain uses TRBV7-9 and TRBJ1-3; D ambiguous. CDR1 is SEHNR and CDR2 is FQNEAQ in the germline V gene (reference sequence). This CDR3 region has 11 residues. V lost 0 bases and J 10 bases, leaving 4 bases between the germline ends. The CDR3 DNA is TGTGCCAGCAGCTTAGCCTCGACCATATATTTT. Residues: CASSLASTIYF.

This clonotype was seen a handful of times. V gene TRBV12-3 or TRBV12-4 combines with J gene TRBJ1-1, with unresolved D. With 2 bases removed from V and 0 bases from J, the gap between germline ends came to 13 bases. The length of the CDR3 is 16 residues. The CDR3 spells CASSLSRNTMNTEAFF. Written as DNA, the CDR3 is TGTGCCAGCAGTTTATCACGGAATACGATGAACACTGAAGCTTTCTTT.

This clonotype was seen only a few times. This rearrangement joins TRBV4-3 to TRBJ2-5; the D gene is possibly TRBD1 (5 bases). V shed 1 base and J shed 5 bases, with 17 bases lying between them. This CDR3 contains 16 residues. CDR1 LGHNA and CDR2 YSLEER come from the germline V gene. DNA for the CDR3: TGCGCCAGCAGCCAAGGCCGGACAAGAGAGCGCGAGACCCAGTACTTC. Translated, it gives CASSQGRTRERETQYF.

This clonotype was counted between two and nine times. This chain connects TRBV29-1 to TRBJ2-1; D might be TRBD2 (5 bases). CDR3 length equals 10 residues. V lost 5 bases and J 8 bases, leaving 7 bases between the germline ends. The germline gives CDR1 SQVTM, CDR2 ANQGSEA. The CDR3, as DNA: TGCAGCGTTACTAGGGATGAGCAGTTCTTC. Translating it yields CSVTRDEQFF.

The rearrangement links TRBV20-1 to TRBJ2-3, with 8 bases that match TRBD2. V dropped 3 bases and J dropped 0; count of bases not matched to a gene: 8. Germline CDR1 DFQATT, CDR2 SNEGSKA (reference sequence). The CDR3 has 16 residues. The CDR3 bases are TGCAGTGCTAGCCGAACGGGGGGGTTGAGCACAGATACGCAGTATTTT. This translates into CSASRTGGLSTDTQYF.

J is TRBJ1-2 and V is TRBV12-3 or TRBV12-4; TRBD1 agrees at 8 bases. CDR3 length: 14 amino acids. With V trimmed by 2 bases and J by 6 bases, 5 bases remained unmatched. The CDR3 reads CASSLKAGGNGYTF. CDR3 sequence (DNA): TGTGCCAGCAGTTTAAAGGCAGGGGGCAATGGCTACACCTTC.

The rearrangement joins TRBV6-2 or TRBV6-3 to TRBJ1-1; TRBD1 might be the D (5 bases). V was cut by 2 bases and J by 8 bases, with 9 bases left in between. Per germline, CDR1 MNHEY and CDR2 SVGEGT. This CDR3 contains 12 residues. The CDR3 spells CASSYPRGEAFF. CDR3 coding DNA: TGTGCCAGCAGTTACCCCCGGGGGGAAGCTTTCTTT.

The V gene is TRBV15, the J gene TRBJ1-6, with 8 bases matching TRBD1. CDR1 and CDR2 from the germline V gene are LNHNV and YYDKDF (reference sequence). The V gene end was trimmed by 3 bases and the J gene end by 5 bases; junction bases not matched to a gene: 6. The CDR3 consists of 16 residues. DNA of the CDR3: TGTGCCACCAGCAGTGCCCCGGACAGGGATAATTCACCCCTCCACTTT. Its translation is CATSSAPDRDNSPLHF.

The chain recombines TRBV4-2 with TRBJ2-1; D possibly corresponds to TRBD2 (5 bases). The CDR3 loop spans 15 amino acids. CDR1 is LGHNA, CDR2 YNFKEQ, per germline. The V end was cut by 4 bases, the J end by 7 bases, with 17 bases between. For the CDR3, the DNA is TGTGCCAGCAGCCTTAGCCCCCTTACGGGGAATGAGCAGTTCTTC. Protein: CASSLSPLTGNEQFF.

This chain connects TRBV10-3 to TRBJ2-5; the D is unclear. Germline lookup yields CDR1 ENHRY and CDR2 SYGVKD. V was clipped by 4 bases and J by 1 base, with 10 bases between them. This CDR3 is 14 amino acids long. The CDR3 sequence is CAISGSIFQETQYF. As DNA, the CDR3 is TGTGCCATCAGTGGTTCGATTTTCCAAGAGACCCAGTACTTC.

The rearrangement joins TRBV20-1 to TRBJ2-1, with a possible D match to TRBD2 (5 bases). Near its end, the DNA agrees better with TRBJ2-5, so the J call may be wrong. The CDR3 is made up of 14 amino acids. CDR1 is DFQATT and CDR2 is SNEGSKA in the germline V gene (reference sequence). CDR3 nucleotide sequence: TGCAGTGCTACGAATGGACTGCCGATAGGGACCCAGTACTTC. Translation gives CSATNGLPIGTQYF.

Only a few counts were recorded for this clonotype. V is TRBV13 and J is TRBJ2-3; 7 bases map to TRBD1. From germline, CDR1 is PRHDT and CDR2 FYEKMQ (reference sequence). The CDR3 is 19 amino acids. V was pared by 5 bases and J by 2 bases, with 19 bases of the junction left unmatched. DNA for the CDR3: TGTGCCAGCAGCCCCGAGGACCTAGATCCGGGACAGTTCACAGATACGCAGTATTTT. It encodes CASSPEDLDPGQFTDTQYF.